One sample yielded the 4 T cell receptor beta chains listed below, sequenced in a study of vaccination effects on CD4 cells after COVID-19. Assay used: immunoSEQ multiplex PCR; TCRdb lists only in-frame clones, some missing. The table has about 72,000 clones, approximately 82% seen once; the top ten hold about 1.2%. ViraFEST used viral peptide pools to expand antigen-specific CD4+ T cells before sequencing. The authors isolated CD4+ T cells after around nine days of culture. The cohort was immunized with two doses of either the BNT162b2 or mRNA-1273 vaccine. What these receptors recognize is not known. This specimen consisted of CD4+ T cells from PBMCs cultured with HCoV-229E spike peptides, obtained after COVID-19 vaccination. These TCRs come from a human donor who received a COVID-19 vaccine.

This chain uses TRBV28 with TRBJ1-2; D might be TRBD1 (5 bases). Germline CDR1 and CDR2: MDHEN and SYDVKM. The CDR3 has 14 residues. V lost 1 base to trimming and J lost 4 bases, with 10 bases between them. The CDR3 bases are TGTGCCAGCAGTTTATTACAGGAAGGCTATGGCTACACCTTC. Translating it yields CASSLLQEGYGYTF.

This clone was recorded once. CDR3 coding DNA: TGTGCCAGCAGCCGGGGCGGATTTGATTCACCCCTCCACTTT. Amino acid sequence: CASSRGGFDSPLHF. The chain recombines TRBV14 with TRBJ1-6, with D maybe TRBD1 (5 bases). The CDR3 spans 14 residues. V was cut by 4 bases and J by 8 bases, with 12 bases left in between. Germline V gene sequence: CDR1 SGHDN, CDR2 FVKESK.

This sequence joins TRBV2 and TRBJ2-7; 9 bases agree with TRBD2. The CDR3 extends over 15 amino acids. Germline assignment: CDR1 SNHLY and CDR2 FYNNEI. V was clipped by 2 bases and J by 2 bases; unmatched bases: 4. The CDR3, as DNA: TGTGCCAGCAGTGAATCGCGCGGGGGGGCCTACGAGCAGTACGTC. Translating gives CASSESRGGAYEQYV.

The chain links TRBV29-1 to TRBJ1-2, with a possible D match to TRBD1 (6 bases). Per the germline V gene, CDR1 is SQVTM and CDR2 is ANQGSEA. This CDR3 comprises 10 residues. Trimming removed 3 bases at V and 13 bases at J, with 12 bases between. CDR3 nucleotides: TGCAGCGTTGACAGGGGCGAGAGCACCTTC. Its translation: CSVDRGESTF.